Listed here are 21 T cell receptor beta chains from one sample, sequenced in a study of cytomegalovirus exposure and HLA in healthy donors. Vbeta (60) and Jbeta (13) primers were used in the PCR. Only in-frame clones appear in the TCRdb table, and some are missing; sequencing was by immunoSEQ multiplex PCR. The data contain 130,000 or so clones, roughly four fifths of them singletons. The sample consisted of PBMCs. The receptors originated from a man aged 40-50 years in good health and CMV-seronegative.

This clone was counted a single time. The chain recombines TRBV19 with TRBJ1-1, with D uncertain. Trimming left V 2 bases short and J 3 bases short, with 19 bases between. Per germline, CDR1 LNHDA and CDR2 SQIVND (reference sequence). The CDR3 spans 17 residues. Here the CDR3 reads CASSIPLSWGGDTEAFF. CDR3 nucleotide sequence: TGTGCCAGTAGTATACCCCTGAGTTGGGGAGGAGACACTGAAGCTTTCTTT.

The chain is built from TRBV4-3 and TRBJ2-7; the D gene is possibly TRBD2 (6 bases). The CDR3 loop spans 16 amino acids. Per the germline V gene, CDR1 is LGHNA and CDR2 is YSLEER. Trimming left V 0 bases short and J 0 bases short, with 12 bases between. CDR3 region: CASSQDLYGSSYEQYF. CDR3 in DNA: TGCGCCAGCAGCCAAGATTTGTACGGGAGCTCCTACGAGCAGTACTTC.

V usage is TRBV5-1 and J usage is TRBJ1-6, with a tentative D call TRBD1 (6 bases). The CDR3 spans 14 residues. V was cut by 0 bases and J by 9 bases, with 10 bases left in between. Germline V gene sequence: CDR1 SGHRS, CDR2 YFSETQ. As DNA, the CDR3 is TGCGCCAGCAGCTTGGCAGACAGGCCTTCACCCCTCCACTTT. Amino acid sequence: CASSLADRPSPLHF.

The J gene is TRBJ1-6, the V gene TRBV27; D might be TRBD1 (6 bases). The CDR3 is 13 amino acids. The V gene's germline CDR1 is MNHEY and CDR2 SMNVEV (reference sequence). The germline V and J ends were trimmed by 6 bases and 11 bases, with 14 bases remaining between them. This chain's CDR3 is CASSGTNQPPLHF. The CDR3 coding sequence is TGTGCCAGCAGCGGGACAAATCAGCCACCCCTCCACTTT.

V is TRBV9 and J is TRBJ2-1; 9 bases are a match to TRBD1. The CDR3 is 20 amino acids. V shed 3 bases, J shed 6 bases, and the junction held 22 bases outside the gene matches. CDR1 and CDR2 (germline): SGDLS, YYNGEE. Here the CDR3 reads CASSAFLTEPTGGAFNEQFF. The CDR3, as DNA: TGTGCCAGCAGCGCATTCTTGACCGAACCTACAGGGGGCGCCTTCAATGAGCAGTTCTTC.

This chain connects TRBV29-1 to TRBJ2-3, with TRBD2 matching 7 bases. The germline V gene has CDR1 SQVTM and CDR2 ANQGSEA. The CDR3 has 13 residues. V shed 1 base and J 8 bases; nucleotides not matched to a gene: 6. The CDR3 loop is CSVEGEGSSTQYF. CDR3 nucleotide sequence: TGCAGCGTTGAAGGGGAGGGGTCCAGTACGCAGTATTTT.

The CDR3 DNA reads as TGTGCCAGCAGCTGGGGAACCTCAGCGGTCTACAATGAGCAGTTCTTC. Encoded protein: CASSWGTSAVYNEQFF. This chain connects TRBV5-4 to TRBJ2-1; tentatively, D is TRBD2 (5 bases). V lost 3 bases and J 3 bases, leaving 16 bases between the germline ends. Germline CDR1 is SGHNT and CDR2 is YYREEE (reference sequence). This CDR3 comprises 16 residues.

The chain has TRBV27 and TRBJ1-1, with TRBD1 as a possible D gene (5 bases). V lost 6 bases to trimming and J lost 0 bases, with 14 bases between them. The CDR3 is made up of 15 amino acids. Germline CDR1 reads MNHEY; CDR2 reads SMNVEV (reference sequence). CDR3 sequence (DNA): TGTGCCAGCAGCCGTGACAGCGTTTTGAACACTGAAGCTTTCTTT. Protein sequence: CASSRDSVLNTEAFF.

The chain employs TRBV28 and TRBJ2-1, with 10 positions matching TRBD2. V gave up 6 bases and J gave up 3 bases; unmatched junction bases: 2. This CDR3 is 14 amino acids long. Germline values: CDR1 MDHEN, CDR2 SYDVKM. Written as DNA, the CDR3 is TGTGCCAGCAGAGGGACTAGCGACTACAATGAGCAGTTCTTC. This encodes CASRGTSDYNEQFF.

The chain recombines TRBV5-1 with TRBJ1-1; 9 bases map to TRBD1. The CDR3 extends over 16 amino acids. V shed 1 base and J 0 bases; nucleotides not matched to a gene: 4. Germline values: CDR1 SGHRS, CDR2 YFSETQ. CDR3 bases: TGCGCCAGCAGCTTGAAGACAGGGGGTCTGAACACTGAAGCTTTCTTT. Translated: CASSLKTGGLNTEAFF. The complete variable domain, with remaining parts taken from reference TRBV5-1 and TRBJ1-1, reads KAGVTQTPRYLIKTRGQQVTLSCSPISGHRSVSWYQQTPGQGLQFLFEYFSETQRNKGNFPGRFSGRQFSNSRSEMNVSTLELGDSALYLCASSLKTGGLNTEAFFGQGTRLTVV.

With regard to this clone: One end of the junction fails to match germline, which may point to a read error. Written as DNA, the CDR3 is TGTGCCAACAGTTCCCGGGCGGGGGCGGACACCGGGGAGCTGTTTTTT. Residues: CANSSRAGADTGELFF. The rearrangement uses TRBV6-6 and TRBJ2-2, with a weak D call TRBD2 (7 bases). The CDR3 covers 16 residues. From germline, CDR1 is MNHNY and CDR2 SVGAGI (reference sequence).

As DNA, the CDR3 is TGTGCCAGCAGCCCGGGACAGGGAGATCAGCCCCAGCATTTT. This sequence encodes CASSPGQGDQPQHF. The chain joins TRBV11-2 to TRBJ1-5; 9 positions agree with TRBD1. V lost 5 bases and J lost 5; bases outside the gene matches: 4. This CDR3 has 14 amino acids. From germline, CDR1 is SGHAT and CDR2 FQNNGV.

The chain uses TRBV4-3 and TRBJ2-7; 10 bases align to TRBD1. Germline values: CDR1 LGHNA, CDR2 YSLEER. V was clipped by 1 base and J by 2 bases; unmatched bases: 2. The CDR3 length is 15 residues. The CDR3 protein is CASSQAGTGAYEQYF. The CDR3 DNA sequence: TGCGCCAGCAGCCAAGCCGGGACAGGGGCCTACGAGCAGTACTTC.

In this sample, this clone turned up once. The rearrangement joins TRBV6-1 to TRBJ1-6; a possible D gene is TRBD1 (5 bases). The V gene lost 4 bases and the J gene lost 9 bases, with 10 bases spanning the gap. CDR3 length equals 13 residues. Germline values: CDR1 MNHNS, CDR2 SASEGT. DNA for the CDR3: TGTGCCAGCAGTGCCAGGGATCGTTCACCCCTCCACTTT. This gives the protein CASSARDRSPLHF.

The rearrangement joins TRBV5-1 to TRBJ2-7; D might be TRBD1 (5 bases). Deletions cut 1 base from V and 5 bases from J, with 16 bases between. CDR1 and CDR2 (germline): SGHRS, YFSETQ. The CDR3 sequence is 15 residues long. The CDR3 here is CASSLTVGAGNEQYF. CDR3 DNA: TGCGCCAGCAGCTTGACTGTAGGGGCAGGTAACGAGCAGTACTTC.

The rearrangement joins TRBV7-9 to TRBJ1-1; D gene unclear. Trimming pared 0 bases from V and 1 base from J, leaving 3 bases between. This CDR3 spans 13 amino acids. Germline lookup yields CDR1 SEHNR and CDR2 FQNEAQ (reference sequence). The CDR3 here is CASSLARNTEAFF. CDR3 nucleotides: TGTGCCAGCAGCTTAGCCCGGAACACTGAAGCTTTCTTT.

The V call is TRBV7-2, the J call TRBJ2-7, with 7 positions matching TRBD1. CDR1 is SGHTA, CDR2 FQGNSA, per germline. The J segment lost 3 bases and the V segment lost 0 bases, leaving 5 bases of the junction unmatched. The CDR3 spans 15 residues. As DNA, the CDR3 is TGTGCCAGCAGCTTAGCGGGGACAGAGCGCTACGAGCAGTACTTC. This encodes CASSLAGTERYEQYF.

V usage is TRBV6-5 and J usage is TRBJ1-2; D is perhaps TRBD1 (5 bases). The CDR3 length is 15 residues. With 6 bases removed from V and 8 bases from J, the gap between germline ends came to 22 bases. Germline CDR1 and CDR2: MNHEY and SVGAGI. CDR3 in amino acids: CASRDGTRDGLGYTF. CDR3 in DNA: TGTGCCAGCAGGGATGGAACGCGGGACGGGTTGGGCTACACCTTC.

V usage is TRBV5-1 and J usage is TRBJ2-1, with 8 bases identical to TRBD2. The junction had 11 bases not matched to a gene; V was cut back by 5 bases and J by 4 bases. This CDR3 has 16 residues. The germline V gene has CDR1 SGHRS and CDR2 YFSETQ. The CDR3 reads CASSSGDGGVYNEQFF. The CDR3, as DNA: TGCGCCAGCAGTTCCGGGGACGGGGGGGTATACAATGAGCAGTTCTTC.

The CDR3 loop reads CASSGQTNTEAFF. The DNA of the CDR3 is TGTGCCAGCAGTGGACAGACGAACACTGAAGCTTTCTTT. V usage is TRBV27 and J usage is TRBJ1-1; maybe TRBD1 (6 bases). Between the trimmed V and J ends, which lost 5 bases and 1 base, there was a span of 8 bases. The CDR3 runs 13 residues. Germline values: CDR1 MNHEY, CDR2 SMNVEV (reference sequence).

V usage is TRBV19 and J usage is TRBJ1-1; D gene uncertain. CDR3 length: 14 amino acids. The V gene lost 4 bases and the J gene lost 0 bases, with 9 bases spanning the gap. CDR1 is LNHDA, CDR2 SQIVND, per germline (reference sequence). For the CDR3, the DNA is TGTGCCAGTAGTACCACCCAGGTGAACACTGAAGCTTTCTTT. It codes for CASSTTQVNTEAFF.